This T cell receptor beta chain was identified during a study of Ad26.COV2.S vaccination and SARS-CoV-2 variants. Regarding the study as a whole: Marked by substantial breadth, spike-specific CD8+ and CD4+ T cell responses were reportedly seen after vaccination. Analyses that measured TCR breadth and depth may have underestimated total T cell responses.

This clone appeared once. What it binds is unknown. Treatment reported: roughly 18 received Ad26.COV2.S at low or high dose, single or two shots; about 5 received placebo; per-sample allocation not given. Vaccine and placebo recipients were sampled on day 63 after the first injection. The vaccine delivered Wuhan-strain SARS-CoV-2 spike through an Ad26 vector. The assay was immunoSEQ multiplex PCR, and TCRdb's table has in-frame clones only and misses some. Of 400,000 to 450,000 clones in the sample, around 91% are singletons; the top ten hold less than 5.5%. Germline V gives CDR1 LNHNV, CDR2 YYDKDF (reference sequence). The CDR3 is 13 residues long. V was trimmed by 8 bases and J by 1 base, leaving 10 bases between them.

The source of this sequence is a person between 18 and 65 years old who received the Ad26.COV2.S COVID-19 vaccine or a placebo. Material: peripheral blood, obtained in a trial of Ad26.COV2.S vaccine versus placebo. This sequence joins TRBV15 and TRBJ2-3; D unclear. CDR3 nucleotides: TGTGCCACCTATCTTCTGGGCACAGATACGCAGTATTTT. Encoded protein: CATYLLGTDTQYF.